Reported below is one TCR beta chain. Its specific antigen is unknown. No base quality information exists; no much larger clone differs at one position. This sample stems from a study of cytomegalovirus exposure and HLA in healthy donors (dated by TCRdb to about 2017). With respect to the entire study: According to an earlier analysis of 550 to 750 of the donors, some 180 million T cells yielded approximately 120 million unique TCR beta sequences and 276 Gb of sequence data. Rather than drawing on any new phenotypic data, the later analysis identified candidate immune exposures from TCR beta sequences and the way those sequences occurred across donors. Class I and class II HLA loci were covered by the typing at four-digit resolution. Every discovery cohort repertoire had been produced on one sequencing platform. A later analysis re-examined previously published TCR beta repertoires from more than 550 donors and added high-resolution HLA genotyping to investigate patterns of TCR occurrence. An earlier analysis of approximately 580 of the donors used high-throughput TCR beta sequencing to judge whether each TCR beta V gene segment behaved as functional or pseudogenic. The study used immunosequencing to profile the T cell repertoires of approximately 650 subjects and linked those repertoires to cytomegalovirus serostatus. An early release covering just under 650 HLA-typed donors comprised about 300 gigabases of sequencing data and approximately 85 million unique TCR sequences. The number of typed donors differed by locus: roughly 629-640 for A, B, C, DRB1 and DQB1; roughly 510 for DQA1; some 610 for DPA1; and 400 to 480 for DPB1. Donor age, sex, ethnicity and CMV serostatus were compiled alongside the repertoire data. High-throughput TCR immunosequencing, statistical association of individual TCRs with disease status, and machine learning were combined to predict cytomegalovirus infection status. Among about 410 genotyped donors of the cohort, an average of approximately 240,000 unique TCR beta nucleotide sequences was sequenced per donor, of which roughly 18% were non-productive. The study was designed to test whether signatures of past pathogen exposure could be identified by cataloging public T cell receptors. Four to six DR-DQ haplotypes were handled as single units for association and clustering, since linkage in the cohort was strong. The genetic ancestry cluster associated with self-reported Caucasian donors included 80% to 90% of the roughly 360 genotyped donors. A later genetic analysis took genome-wide SNP genotypes for about 60% of the roughly 670 donors and used that subset as a discovery cohort. Along with the approximately 650-subject first cohort, a separate validation cohort of more than 90 different subjects was used.

The study at large found these results: Some IMGT-functional V segments, including TRBV6-2 and TRBV6-3, could not be told apart with the 87-base-pair reads, so those segments were excluded. Cytomegalovirus status was reported to be diagnosed by the classifier with high specificity and sensitivity in both the original and validation cohorts. Several of the top co-occurrence clusters appeared to be linked to parvovirus B19, influenza, CMV and Epstein-Barr virus, according to a later analysis. Because some donors lacked HLA typing at each locus, the association tests relied only on the typed subset. According to a later genetic analysis, donors in an Asian-associated ancestry cluster had fewer N-insertions in productive TCRs than the approximately 650-donor mean. In the study, some 180 TCR beta chains were listed as associated with cytomegalovirus. The only immune exposure information available for the cohort was CMV serostatus. Strong co-occurrence of HLA alleles, especially DR and DQ, made assigning TCR associations to individual alleles difficult. A later analysis associated about 17,000 TCR beta sequences with specific HLA alleles at a false discovery rate of 0.05. Roughly uniform sequencing depth across donors was assumed in presence/absence analyses, although this assumption may not hold. Because counts were too low, roughly 17 rarely observed V segments, including chromosome 9 orphons, were left out of the earlier analysis of approximately 500 of the donors. In vitro tests confirmed that a few of the cytomegalovirus-associated TCR beta chains recognize cytomegalovirus antigens. In a later analysis, most CMV-associated TCR beta chains were found to appear HLA-restricted, with HLA associations seemingly driven largely by CMV exposure. In a later analysis, the rate of TCR association differed among HLA loci, with DRB1 alleles having the most associated TCRs and HLA-C alleles having the fewest. While some public TCRs were present in many individuals, most TCR sequences turned up only very rarely across donors. A further reported finding was that TCR beta sequences accurately predicted the HLA-A and HLA-B alleles for most subjects in the first cohort. In a later analysis, HLA-associated TCR beta chains showed more clonal expansion and lower generation probabilities than non-associated chains that were equally common. The cohort was sequenced for TCR beta chains only, and without alpha or paired-chain data the features that could be detected were limited. A group of highly shared sequence variants was considered likely to be a technical artifact of the sequencing pipeline. Linkage disequilibrium might explain the correlated functional status among segregating V segments, but an unknown experimental factor could not be excluded. The authors suggested that the approach could potentially be extended to other disease states and immunological phenotypes. In an earlier analysis of around 600 of the donors, most TCR beta V segments appeared in productive rearrangements about 90% or about 30% of the time, broadly matching IMGT annotations. V-gene and J-gene trimming of TCR beta chains was associated with a missense DCLRE1C variant in a later genetic analysis, and the association was replicated in an independent cohort.

The library came from the immunoSEQ multiplex PCR assay. A mixture of 60 forward primers for TCR Vbeta segments and 13 reverse primers for TCR Jbeta segments was used in the multiplex PCR. The CDR3 region of rearranged TCR beta genes was amplified from genomic DNA with a multiplex PCR assay. The amplified TCR beta libraries were sequenced on the Illumina HiSeq System as 87-base-pair reads. Under the source paper's analysis protocol: A later analysis tallied 75 million to 95 million unique TCR beta chains across the 610 or so repertoires, and some 12 million of those chains were shared by two or more donors. Raw reads were error-corrected and collapsed into unique sequences with a nearest-neighbor algorithm that merged closely related sequences to remove PCR and sequencing errors. V, D and J gene segments were assigned by aligning CDR3 sequences to IMGT reference sequences. For a sequence to be retained, a match of at least six nucleotides was required to both a V gene segment and a J gene segment. Rearrangements were called productive when the CDR3 lacked stop codons and stayed in frame with V and J; all others were non-productive. CDR3 was defined according to IMGT convention as the region running from the second conserved V-encoded cysteine to the conserved J-encoded phenylalanine. The earlier analysis of about 640 of the donors excluded any sequence lacking an unambiguous match to a single V gene segment. An earlier analysis of approximately 590 of the donors classified V segments as functional when productive rearrangements were above 56.7% and as segregating when the standard deviation between donors was above 5%. A statistical classification framework was built for diagnosing cytomegalovirus status from the catalog of TCR beta chain sequences. In a later analysis, V and J genes were assigned by comparing TCR nucleotide sequences against IMGT/GENE-DB human TR gene sequences. A later analysis assigned CDR3 sequences and most-parsimonious VDJ recombination scenarios with the TCRdist pipeline. A later analysis defined each TCR beta chain by its CDR3 amino acid sequence plus V-gene family, and excluded reads lacking a unique V-gene family. In a later analysis, some 600 highly shared, low-generation-probability nucleotide sequences were removed to address suspected cross-contamination and a sequencing artifact. In a later analysis, a clonal expansion index was calculated for each public chain from normalized within-repertoire ranks of inferred template counts. In a later analysis, generation probabilities were computed with a VDJ recombination model fitted to out-of-frame rearrangements, and the resulting probabilities were checked against IGoR. A later analysis scored TCR-TCR, TCR-HLA and TCR-CMV co-occurrence with hypergeometric tests, applying a repertoire-size bias correction to TCR pairs. To estimate false discovery rates, a later analysis permuted the HLA or CMV assignments 20 times. In a later analysis, co-occurring TCRs were grouped with DBSCAN, and TCRdist sequence similarity was added when clustering was performed within HLA-allele-positive subsets. For co-occurrence clustering, repertoires with fewer than 30,000 or more than 120,000 public chains were excluded, along with a handful of repertoires with anomalous nucleotide sharing. Drawn from immuneACCESS, this table holds only the in-frame rearrangements with V and J called that TCRdb kept. Clones are partly lost; checked studies trace under half to an unresolved V gene and leave the rest unexplained. V and J calls and clone size come straight from that table; D and trimming were deduced from the DNA. Present in this sample are some 140,000 clones, 75% to 85% of which were seen just once. The ten biggest clones cover roughly 5.9% of the sample.

In total, around 600 healthy bone marrow donors made up the cohort. At the time of sampling, all cohort members were nominally healthy, though unrecorded immune exposures were likely present. The donor was CMV seropositive and belonged to the group of more than 250 seropositive cohort members. A peripheral blood sample was provided by each donor, and peripheral blood mononuclear cells were used for TCR beta sequencing. The Qiagen DNeasy Blood Extraction Kit was used to extract genomic DNA from the blood cell samples. Ends trimmed: V by 5 bases, J by 6 bases; bases unmatched to a gene: 7. CDR1 is given as MNHEY and CDR2 as SMNVEV, both from the germline V gene (reference sequence). The CDR3 starts with the cysteine, ends with the phenylalanine, and has 14 residues. Of the read, only the CDR3 DNA is kept; its 42 bases are in frame from base 1.

The rearranged segments are TRBV27 and TRBJ1-1, and TRBD1 aligns with 9 junction nucleotides. Specimen: PBMCs. The receptor's source is a woman aged 40-49 years in good health and CMV-seropositive. The CDR3 protein: CASSTRTGDAEAFF. The nucleotide sequence is TGTGCCAGCAGTACCAGGACAGGGGACGCTGAAGCTTTCTTT.